Below are 12 T cell receptor beta chains sequenced from a single sample in a study of T cells in Graves' hyperthyroidism and ophthalmopathy. RNA transcripts served as the template for amplifying TCR beta CDR3 regions. In the first-round RT-PCR of the TCR CDR3, the HTBI primer set was used. A single record per CDR3 protein comes from TCRdb applying MiXCR to the multiplex PCR reads. This sample has fewer than 700,000 distinct CDR3 sequences, with approximately 17% found just once. Material: blood. The receptors were sampled from a woman aged 18-35 years with Graves' ophthalmopathy.

The chain is built from TRBV19 and TRBJ1-2, with a weak D call TRBD1 (6 bases). The length of the CDR3 is 13 residues. Germline CDR1 and CDR2: LNHDA and SQIVND (reference sequence). V dropped 3 bases and J dropped 4 bases, with 9 bases sitting between them. The CDR3 protein is CASSMTGPYGYTF. In nucleotides, the CDR3 is TGTGCCAGTAGTATGACAGGACCCTATGGCTACACCTTC.

This clonotype has a count of ten or more. V usage is TRBV5-1 and J usage is TRBJ2-4, with a tentative D call TRBD2 (6 bases). The CDR3 is 15 amino acids. The germline CDR1 and CDR2 sequences are SGHRS and YFSETQ. V gave up 1 base and J gave up 6 bases, with 14 bases separating them. For the CDR3, the DNA is TGCGCCAGCAGCTTGATCGGAGGGATCGGAAACATTCAGTACTTC. This gives the protein CASSLIGGIGNIQYF.

This chain joins TRBV11-2 and TRBJ2-7; 8 bases are a match to TRBD2. CDR1 is SGHAT, CDR2 FQNNGV, per germline. V was pared by 1 base and J by 3 bases, with 5 bases of the junction left unmatched. The CDR3 spans 15 residues. DNA of the CDR3: TGTGCCAGCAGCTTAGGTAGCGGGGCTTACTACGAGCAGTACTTC. Its protein is CASSLGSGAYYEQYF.

This clonotype was detected only a few times. The chain joins TRBV20-1 to TRBJ2-6; D is unresolved. This CDR3 spans 16 amino acids. Between the trimmed V and J ends, which lost 0 bases and 0 bases, there was a span of 9 bases. Per the germline V gene, CDR1 is DFQATT and CDR2 is SNEGSKA (reference sequence). Here the CDR3 DNA reads TGCAGTGCTAGAGATAACAAAGCCTCTGGGGCCAACGTCCTGACTTTC. Encoded protein: CSARDNKASGANVLTF.

This clonotype was observed at least ten times. This sequence joins TRBV28 and TRBJ1-2; TRBD1 matches 7 bases. The ends lost 5 bases at V and 8 bases at J; junction bases unmatched: 11. CDR3 length equals 14 residues. Germline lookup yields CDR1 MDHEN and CDR2 SYDVKM. CDR3 loop: CASSLTGARWGYTF. CDR3 nucleotide sequence: TGTGCCAGCAGTCTCACAGGGGCCCGATGGGGCTACACCTTC.

The J gene is TRBJ1-1, the V gene TRBV19; the match to TRBD1 covers 7 bases. This CDR3 is 14 amino acids long. V lost 6 bases, J lost 3 bases, and 7 bases stayed unmatched. CDR1 and CDR2 from the germline V gene are LNHDA and SQIVND (reference sequence). CDR3 in amino acids: CASSATRGDTEAFF. The CDR3 nucleotides read TGTGCCAGTAGCGCCACCAGGGGGGACACTGAAGCTTTCTTT.

This clonotype showed up just once. J is TRBJ2-1 and V is TRBV5-4; D perhaps matches TRBD2 (6 bases). CDR3 length: 15 amino acids. The V and J ends lost 4 bases and 4 bases respectively, with 15 bases between them. Germline values: CDR1 SGHNT, CDR2 YYREEE (reference sequence). This CDR3 is CASSRDSGVYNEQFF. CDR3 nucleotide sequence: TGTGCCAGCAGCCGGGACTCCGGAGTTTACAATGAGCAGTTCTTC.

This clonotype showed up many times. The J gene is TRBJ1-2, the V gene TRBV28; 9 positions match TRBD1. Per the germline V gene, CDR1 is MDHEN and CDR2 is SYDVKM. The CDR3 consists of 15 residues. Trimming cost V 2 bases and J 2 bases; bases outside gene matches: 3. CDR3 bases: TGTGCCAGCAGTTTAGGGGGGACAGGGAACTATGGCTACACCTTC. Protein product: CASSLGGTGNYGYTF.

This clonotype has more than one count but fewer than ten. This chain joins TRBV27 and TRBJ1-1, with D perhaps TRBD1 (5 bases). There are 15 residues in the CDR3. Trimming left V 6 bases short and J 0 bases short, with 14 bases between. Germline assignment: CDR1 MNHEY and CDR2 SMNVEV (reference sequence). The CDR3 nucleotides read TGTGCCAGCAGACTTATTACAGGCATGAACACTGAAGCTTTCTTT. Translated, it gives CASRLITGMNTEAFF.

The gene calls are TRBV12-3 or TRBV12-4 and TRBJ1-5; no clear D gene. V lost 5 bases to trimming and J lost 9 bases, with 14 bases between them. This CDR3 comprises 13 residues. The CDR3 sequence is CASSVSSGGPQHF. The DNA of the CDR3 is TGTGCCAGCAGTGTCTCCTCGGGTGGGCCCCAGCATTTT.

V gene TRBV29-1 combines with J gene TRBJ1-2, with TRBD1 matching over 11 bases. The CDR3 consists of 14 residues. The V gene's germline CDR1 is SQVTM and CDR2 ANQGSEA. J was trimmed by 4 bases and V by 7 bases; bases with no gene match: 8. The CDR3 nucleotides read TGCAGCGCTGGACAGGGGGCTTCTAGCTATGGCTACACCTTC. This sequence encodes CSAGQGASSYGYTF.

This clonotype occurred many times. This sequence joins TRBV28 and TRBJ2-1; 9 positions match TRBD2. CDR1 is MDHEN and CDR2 is SYDVKM in the germline V gene. This CDR3 is built from 17 residues. Trimming cost V 5 bases and J 0 bases; bases outside gene matches: 8. CDR3 loop: CASSHHGLASSYNEQFF. Here the CDR3 DNA reads TGTGCCAGCAGTCACCACGGACTAGCGAGCTCCTACAATGAGCAGTTCTTC.